These T cell receptor beta chains were read from a single sample in a study of T cells in localized non-small cell lung cancer. Assay: immunoSEQ multiplex PCR; the TCRdb copy retains only in-frame clones and omits some. The sample lists 45,000 to 60,000 clones, around four fifths occurring once. Here the sequenced sample was peripheral blood, taken before any cancer treatment. The receptors derive from a female donor over 55 with stage II squamous cell lung carcinoma. CDR3s include the opening cysteine and the closing phenylalanine or tryptophan. A D gene is named only where the DNA matches it firmly. Size values are once, few and many counts, or a class for expanded clones, and some rows have none.

J	size	D	V	CDR3	DNA
TRBJ1-4	.	.	TRBV2	CASSENRESEKLFF	TGTGCCAGCAGTGAGAATAGAGAAAGTGAAAAACTGTTTTTT
TRBJ2-5	.	TRBD1	TRBV18	CASSPRQGMRTGIETQYF	TGTGCCAGCTCACCTAGACAGGGTATGAGGACGGGGATTGAGACCCAGTACTTC
TRBJ2-3	.	.	TRBV11-2	CASSPEGRSHTQYF	TGTGCCAGCAGTCCAGAGGGAAGATCACATACGCAGTATTTT
TRBJ2-1	few	.	TRBV5-1	CASSQWGESGGQFF	TGCGCCAGCAGCCAGTGGGGGGAAAGCGGAGGGCAGTTCTTC
TRBJ1-1	once	.	TRBV27	CASSPTAYTEAFF	TGTGCCAGCAGTCCGACGGCGTACACTGAAGCTTTCTTT
TRBJ2-4	.	.	TRBV11-2	CASSSTTGAKNIQYF	TGTGCCAGCAGCTCAACTACAGGAGCCAAAAACATTCAGTACTTC
TRBJ1-1	.	TRBD1	TRBV19	CASSIIGTGRVEAFF	TGTGCCAGTAGTATAATAGGGACAGGGAGAGTTGAAGCTTTCTTT
TRBJ2-5	few	.	TRBV5-8	CASTTGTAGETQYF	TGTGCCAGCACCACAGGGACCGCTGGAGAGACCCAGTACTTC
TRBJ1-1	.	TRBD1	TRBV9	CASSLQLGQGVGTEAFF	TGTGCCAGCAGCCTACAACTAGGACAGGGAGTGGGCACTGAAGCTTTCTTT
TRBJ2-3	.	TRBD1	TRBV7-9	CASSKRGVWDSPTDTQYF	TGTGCCAGCAGCAAACGTGGGGTTTGGGACAGCCCCACAGATACGCAGTATTTT
TRBJ2-5	.	TRBD1	TRBV5-1	CASSFGTGGETQYF	TGCGCCAGCAGCTTCGGGACAGGGGGCGAGACCCAGTACTTC
TRBJ1-1	.	.	TRBV9	CASSVEGTGNTEAFF	TGTGCCAGCAGCGTAGAAGGGACTGGGAACACTGAAGCTTTCTTT
TRBJ2-7	.	.	TRBV30	CAWSTAYEQYF	TGTGCCTGGAGTACGGCCTACGAGCAGTACTTC
TRBJ1-1	.	.	TRBV5-4	CASSSPRQGAEAFF	TGTGCCAGCAGCTCCCCCCGGCAAGGCGCTGAAGCTTTCTTT
TRBJ1-6	few	TRBD1	TRBV19	CASSILGQGESPLHF	TGTGCCAGTAGTATCCTAGGACAGGGAGAATCACCCCTCCACTTT
TRBJ1-4	.	TRBD1	TRBV9	CASSERGGQRDNEKLFF	TGTGCCAGCAGCGAGCGGGGGGGACAGCGAGATAATGAAAAACTGTTTTTT
TRBJ1-3	many	.	TRBV6-1	CASSRQAGNTIYF	TGTGCCAGCAGCAGACAGGCTGGAAACACCATATATTTT
TRBJ1-1	.	.	TRBV6-6	CASTGPTHAFF	TGTGCCAGCACCGGACCAACACACGCTTTCTTT
TRBJ1-5	.	.	TRBV5-6	CASSLGIEPQHF	TGTGCCAGCAGCTTAGGCATTGAGCCCCAGCATTTT
TRBJ2-3	.	.	TRBV9	CASSVATGLRSDTQYF	TGTGCCAGCAGCGTAGCTACCGGGCTCCGCTCCGATACGCAGTATTTT
TRBJ2-3	.	TRBD1	TRBV5-6	CASSLGTGGVGTDTQYF	TGTGCCAGCAGCTTGGGGACAGGGGGCGTGGGCACAGATACGCAGTATTTT
TRBJ1-4	once	TRBD1	TRBV30	CAWSLQGRFEKLFF	TGTGCCTGGAGTTTACAGGGGCGGTTTGAAAAACTGTTTTTT
TRBJ1-5	.	.	TRBV7-8	CASSSGSNQPQHF	TGTGCCAGCAGCTCGGGGAGCAATCAGCCCCAGCATTTT
TRBJ2-6	.	.	TRBV30	CAWSEEGTGANVLTF	TGTGCCTGGAGTGAGGAGGGAACTGGGGCCAACGTCCTGACTTTC
TRBJ2-1	.	TRBD1	TRBV19	CASSSGQSSYNEQFF	TGTGCCAGTAGTTCGGGACAGTCATCCTACAATGAGCAGTTCTTC
TRBJ2-7	.	.	TRBV29-1	CSVGTETYEQYF	TGCAGCGTTGGCACAGAGACCTACGAGCAGTACTTC
TRBJ1-6	.	TRBD1	TRBV5-1	CASSWGTENSPLHF	TGCGCCAGCAGCTGGGGGACAGAGAATTCACCCCTCCACTTT
TRBJ2-3	.	.	TRBV12-2	CASRLGRTGGRGTDTQYF	TGTGCAAGTCGCTTAGGGAGAACGGGGGGGCGAGGGACAGATACGCAGTATTTT
TRBJ1-1	.	.	TRBV30	CAWMTFGRADTEAFF	TGTGCCTGGATGACGTTCGGCAGGGCTGATACTGAAGCTTTCTTT